These 32 T cell receptor beta chains were all obtained from the same sample, sequenced in a study of shared clonotypes between healthy human individuals. Assay used: immunoSEQ multiplex PCR; TCRdb lists only in-frame clones, some missing. The sample has over a million clones; about 98.5% are singletons. Sample: naive CD4+ T cells sorted from blood. As to subset: CD45RA+ positively selected. These receptor sequences come from a man aged 30-40 years in good health.

The chain couples TRBV10-3 to TRBJ2-7; 7 positions agree with TRBD2. The CDR3 totals 14 residues. Germline-derived CDR1 and CDR2 are ENHRY and SYGVKD. The trim removed 8 bases at V and 5 bases at J, leaving 12 bases unmatched. CDR3 DNA: TGTGCCATCGGGAGGCGGCTAGCGGAGGACGAGCAGTACTTC. Its protein product is CAIGRRLAEDEQYF.

The chain couples TRBV7-9 to TRBJ2-1, with 9 bases lining up with TRBD2. Germline trimming cut 2 bases from V and 3 bases from J; bases unmatched to any gene: 2. CDR3 size: 15 residues. Germline assignment: CDR1 SEHNR and CDR2 FQNEAQ (reference sequence). CDR3 sequence (DNA): TGTGCCAGCAGCTTACTAGCGGGGATCTACAATGAGCAGTTCTTC. It specifies CASSLLAGIYNEQFF.

The gene calls are TRBV7-8 and TRBJ2-1; D might be TRBD2 (6 bases). The CDR3 length is 17 residues. V lost 5 bases, J lost 9 bases, and 26 bases lay in between. Germline V gives CDR1 SGHVS, CDR2 FQNEAQ. This chain's CDR3 is CASSLLTSGMLGGEQFF. The CDR3 DNA sequence: TGTGCCAGCAGCCTACTTACCTCGGGGATGTTGGGGGGTGAGCAGTTCTTC.

V and J are TRBV7-2 and TRBJ2-3; D gene uncertain. The CDR3 runs to 14 residues. Germline CDR1 and CDR2: SGHTA and FQGNSA. Trimming cost V 5 bases and J 2 bases, with 11 bases left between them. CDR3 coding DNA: TGTGCCAGCAGCCCCGGAAAGAACACAGATACGCAGTATTTT. It yields the protein CASSPGKNTDTQYF.

Only one count was recorded for this clone. The J gene is TRBJ2-1, the V gene TRBV10-2; D is uncertain. V was clipped by 5 bases and J by 4 bases, with 9 bases between them. Germline CDR1 and CDR2: WSHSY and SAAADI. The CDR3 covers 13 residues. CDR3 coding DNA: TGCGCCAGCAGTAGCCTCGGTTACAATGAGCAGTTCTTC. Translation gives CASSSLGYNEQFF.

V usage is TRBV6-5 and J usage is TRBJ1-5, with D hard to call. From germline, CDR1 is MNHEY and CDR2 SVGAGI. Trimming pared 2 bases from V and 4 bases from J, leaving 9 bases between. The CDR3 length is 14 residues. Here the CDR3 DNA reads TGTGCCAGCAGTTACCGCCAGGTAAATCAGCCCCAGCATTTT. It is translated as CASSYRQVNQPQHF.

A word on this clone: Other DNA sequences in this sample translate to the same CDR3. The chain combines TRBV7-2 with TRBJ1-3, with D unresolved. The CDR3 runs to 13 residues. Trimming removed 4 bases at V and 0 bases at J, with 4 bases between. The germline CDR1 and CDR2 sequences are SGHTA and FQGNSA. This chain's CDR3 is CASSSRSGNTIYF. DNA of the CDR3: TGTGCCAGCAGCTCCCGCTCTGGAAACACCATATATTTT.

The chain is built from TRBV27 and TRBJ1-5; D remains unclear. The germline V and J ends were trimmed by 6 bases and 0 bases, with 12 bases remaining between them. CDR1 and CDR2 (germline): MNHEY, SMNVEV (reference sequence). This CDR3 contains 15 residues. This chain's CDR3 is CASRTSKNSNQPQHF. DNA of the CDR3: TGTGCCAGCAGGACTAGCAAGAATAGCAATCAGCCCCAGCATTTT.

The rearrangement uses TRBV11-3 and TRBJ2-7; tentative D call: TRBD2 (5 bases). The CDR3 totals 13 residues. V was cut by 8 bases and J by 4 bases, with 15 bases left in between. The germline gives CDR1 SGHNT, CDR2 YENEEA. CDR3 amino acids: CASGLEAGYEQYF. The CDR3, as DNA: TGTGCCAGCGGCCTTGAGGCGGGTTACGAGCAGTACTTC.

This chain uses TRBV7-6 with TRBJ1-3; no reliable D call. The CDR3 is 17 amino acids. V gave up 2 bases and J gave up 2 bases, with 16 bases separating them. Germline lookup yields CDR1 SGHVS and CDR2 FNYEAQ. The CDR3 loop reads CASSLLGGVSPGNTIYF. CDR3 sequence (DNA): TGTGCCAGCAGCTTATTGGGCGGGGTCTCCCCTGGAAACACCATATATTTT.

The rearrangement uses TRBV5-1 and TRBJ2-1, with TRBD2 matching 13 bases. The length of the CDR3 is 16 residues. V lost 6 bases, J lost 9 bases, and 12 bases stayed unmatched. CDR1 is SGHRS, CDR2 YFSETQ, per germline. The CDR3 protein is CASTLKGTSGTSEQFF. In DNA form, the CDR3 reads TGCGCCAGCACCCTTAAGGGGACTAGCGGGACTAGTGAGCAGTTCTTC.

The gene calls are TRBV5-4 and TRBJ1-1; maybe TRBD1 (6 bases). The V gene lost 0 bases and the J gene lost 0 bases, with 15 bases spanning the gap. Germline V CDR1 and CDR2: SGHNT, YYREEE (reference sequence). The CDR3 runs 17 residues. The CDR3 region is CASSLGPGANMNTEAFF. In DNA form, the CDR3 reads TGTGCCAGCAGCTTGGGGCCAGGGGCAAACATGAACACTGAAGCTTTCTTT.

The V gene is TRBV7-9, the J gene TRBJ1-2; 8 bases are a match to TRBD1. In germline, CDR1 is SEHNR, CDR2 FQNEAQ (reference sequence). The CDR3 totals 14 residues. V lost 3 bases, J lost 6 bases, and 6 bases stayed unmatched. The CDR3 nucleotides are TGTGCCAGCAGCTTTAGGACAGGGCCGGATGGCTACACCTTC. It codes for CASSFRTGPDGYTF.

This chain joins TRBV30 and TRBJ1-1; D is undetermined. V lost 5 bases and J lost 1, with 14 bases in between. Germline V lookup: CDR1 GTSNPN, CDR2 SVGIG (reference sequence). CDR3 size: 14 residues. The chain's CDR3 is CAWFRPDGNTEAFF. CDR3 nucleotide sequence: TGTGCCTGGTTCCGCCCGGACGGGAACACTGAAGCTTTCTTT. Complete variable domain (other parts from reference TRBV30 and TRBJ1-1): SQTIHQWPATLVQPVGSPLSLECTVEGTSNPNLYWYRQAAGRGLQLLFYSVGIGQISSEVPQNLSASRPQDRQFILSSKKLLLSDSGFYLCAWFRPDGNTEAFFGQGTRLTVV.

The rearrangement uses TRBV6-1 and TRBJ2-7, with 7 bases lining up with TRBD2. CDR1 is MNHNS and CDR2 is SASEGT in the germline V gene. V lost 2 bases, J lost 11 bases, and 15 bases stayed unmatched. The CDR3 sequence is 15 residues long. The CDR3 bases are TGTGCCAGCAGTGAAAACCAGAGACTAGCCCTCAGAGAGTACTTC. Residues: CASSENQRLALREYF.

This chain connects TRBV7-2 to TRBJ2-3; either TRBD1 or TRBD2 may supply D (7 bases each). This CDR3 has 15 amino acids. Germline loops: CDR1 SGHTA, CDR2 FQGNSA. Trimming cost V 3 bases and J 0 bases, with 10 bases left between them. The CDR3 is CASSFQGGSTDTQYF. As DNA, the CDR3 is TGTGCCAGCAGCTTTCAGGGGGGGAGCACAGATACGCAGTATTTT.

The chain has TRBV7-8 and TRBJ1-2; tentative D call: TRBD1 (5 bases). Germline assignment: CDR1 SGHVS and CDR2 FQNEAQ. Trimming stripped 1 base from V and 2 bases from J, with 11 bases between. This CDR3 spans 15 amino acids. The CDR3 protein is CASSLGLDINYGYTF. The CDR3 DNA reads TGTGCCAGCAGCTTAGGTCTGGACATAAACTATGGCTACACCTTC. Based on the CDR3 plus reference TRBV7-8 and TRBJ1-2, the full variable domain is GAGVSQSPRYKVAKRGQDVALRCDPISGHVSLFWYQQALGQGPEFLTYFQNEAQLDKSGLPSDRFFAERPEGSVSTLKIQRTQQEDSAVYLCASSLGLDINYGYTFGSGTRLTVV.

Of note for this clone: Relative to the germline gene, one junction end is altered; a read error may explain this. Different DNA sequences within this sample yield the same CDR3. The chain couples TRBV7-7 to TRBJ2-1; 7 nucleotides match TRBD2. CDR1 and CDR2 (germline): SSHAT, FNYEAQ (reference sequence). The CDR3 covers 15 residues. CDR3 nucleotides: TGTGCTAGCAGCTTAGGGGCTGGGGGGGTAAATGAGCAGTTCTTC. Translation: CASSLGAGGVNEQFF.

The chain joins TRBV9 to TRBJ1-2, with TRBD1 as a possible D gene (5 bases). Trimming shortened V by 0 bases and J by 8 bases, and 14 bases separated the two germline ends. Germline assignment: CDR1 SGDLS and CDR2 YYNGEE. The length of the CDR3 is 14 residues. The CDR3 spells CASSVDGTGWGYTF. The DNA of the CDR3 is TGTGCCAGCAGCGTAGATGGAACAGGCTGGGGCTACACCTTC. Filled out from reference TRBV9 and TRBJ1-2, the complete variable domain reads DSGVTQTPKHLITATGQRVTLRCSPRSGDLSVYWYQQSLDQGLQFLIQYYNGEERAKGNILERFSAQQFPDLHSELNLSSLELGDSALYFCASSVDGTGWGYTFGSGTRLTVV.

The DNA of the CDR3 is TGTGCCAGCTCACCACCGATGACAGGGCTCCTTGACACTGAAGCTTTCTTT. It yields the protein CASSPPMTGLLDTEAFF. V gene TRBV18 combines with J gene TRBJ1-1; 7 bases are a match to TRBD1. With 0 bases clipped from V and 3 bases from J, the junction kept 10 bases outside the gene matches. Per the germline V gene, CDR1 is KGHSH and CDR2 is LQKENI. The CDR3 contains 17 residues. Supplemented by reference TRBV18 and TRBJ1-1, the full variable domain reads NAGVMQNPRHLVRRRGQEARLRCSPMKGHSHVYWYRQLPEEGLKFMVYLQKENIIDESGMPKERFSAEFPKEGPSILRIQQVVRGDSAAYFCASSPPMTGLLDTEAFFGQGTRLTVV.

V and J are TRBV18 and TRBJ2-1, with TRBD2 matching over 13 bases. The CDR3 has 17 amino acids. Germline loops: CDR1 KGHSH, CDR2 LQKENI. V dropped 1 base and J dropped 4; count of bases not matched to a gene: 4. The DNA for the CDR3 is TGTGCCAGCTCACCACAAGGACTAGCGGGAGATTACAATGAGCAGTTCTTC. Encoded protein: CASSPQGLAGDYNEQFF. The entire variable domain, with the rest obtained from reference TRBV18 and TRBJ2-1, is as follows: NAGVMQNPRHLVRRRGQEARLRCSPMKGHSHVYWYRQLPEEGLKFMVYLQKENIIDESGMPKERFSAEFPKEGPSILRIQQVVRGDSAAYFCASSPQGLAGDYNEQFFGPGTRLTVL.

The gene calls are TRBV7-6 and TRBJ1-4, with 7 bases that match TRBD1. V was clipped by 5 bases and J by 5 bases; unmatched bases: 8. Germline assignment: CDR1 SGHVS and CDR2 FNYEAQ. The CDR3 has 15 residues. The CDR3 DNA is TGTGCCAGCAGCATACAGGGGAGGGACAATGAAAAACTGTTTTTT. It codes for CASSIQGRDNEKLFF.

This chain connects TRBV18 to TRBJ2-7; 8 bases are a match to TRBD2. V was clipped by 3 bases and J by 6 bases; unmatched bases: 10. Germline CDR1 reads KGHSH; CDR2 reads LQKENI. The CDR3 runs 15 residues. CDR3 region: CASSPQSGGLVEQYF. For the CDR3, the DNA is TGTGCCAGCTCACCCCAGAGCGGGGGCTTGGTCGAGCAGTACTTC. Full variable domain (missing parts from reference TRBV18 and TRBJ2-7): NAGVMQNPRHLVRRRGQEARLRCSPMKGHSHVYWYRQLPEEGLKFMVYLQKENIIDESGMPKERFSAEFPKEGPSILRIQQVVRGDSAAYFCASSPQSGGLVEQYFGPGTRLTVT.

About this clone itself: This specimen includes other DNA sequences encoding the same CDR3. The chain carries TRBV18 and TRBJ2-1; TRBD1 matches at 10 bases. Germline loops: CDR1 KGHSH, CDR2 LQKENI. The CDR3 runs to 15 residues. The V and J ends lost 2 bases and 3 bases, in that order; junction bases with no gene match: 1. The CDR3, as DNA: TGTGCCAGCTCACCAGGGACAGGGGACTACAATGAGCAGTTCTTC. The encoded protein is CASSPGTGDYNEQFF.

The chain links TRBV10-3 to TRBJ2-7, with 8 bases aligning to TRBD2. Germline lookup yields CDR1 ENHRY and CDR2 SYGVKD. V dropped 6 bases and J dropped 3; count of bases not matched to a gene: 4. The CDR3 runs to 13 residues. The CDR3 sequence: CAISGRALYEQYF. In DNA form, the CDR3 reads TGTGCCATCAGCGGGAGGGCCCTCTACGAGCAGTACTTC.

This sequence joins TRBV29-1 and TRBJ2-1, with a possible D match to TRBD2 (6 bases). Trimming left V 7 bases short and J 12 bases short, with 16 bases between. Germline-derived CDR1 and CDR2 are SQVTM and ANQGSEA. The CDR3 is made up of 11 amino acids. This CDR3 reads CSGWEVVRQFF. DNA for the CDR3: TGCAGCGGGTGGGAGGTCGTCAGGCAGTTCTTC.

This clone has only one observation. The chain employs TRBV6-4 and TRBJ2-1, with D perhaps being TRBD1 or TRBD2 (6 bases each). From germline, CDR1 is MRHNA and CDR2 SNTAGT. The length of the CDR3 is 15 residues. Trimming stripped 0 bases from V and 6 bases from J, with 12 bases between. The CDR3: CASSDSRGASNEQFF. Written as DNA, the CDR3 is TGTGCCAGCAGTGACTCGAGGGGGGCTAGCAATGAGCAGTTCTTC.

This chain links TRBV6-5 with TRBJ1-1; 9 bases map to TRBD1. Germline V gene sequence: CDR1 MNHEY, CDR2 SVGAGI. With V trimmed by 4 bases and J by 1 base, 4 bases remained unmatched. The CDR3 length is 15 residues. The CDR3 here is CASSSPGQGNTEAFF. CDR3 DNA sequence: TGTGCCAGCAGTTCCCCGGGACAGGGGAACACTGAAGCTTTCTTT.

The J gene is TRBJ1-2, the V gene TRBV19; 10 bases map to TRBD1. Germline V gives CDR1 LNHDA, CDR2 SQIVND (reference sequence). V trimming: 4 bases; J trimming: 5 bases; junction bases outside the gene matches: 7. CDR3 length: 15 amino acids. CDR3 nucleotides: TGTGCCAGTAGTAACGACAGGGGGCGTGGATATGGCTACACCTTC. It encodes CASSNDRGRGYGYTF.

The chain has TRBV7-9 and TRBJ1-1; 8 bases align to TRBD1. Germline V CDR1 and CDR2: SEHNR, FQNEAQ (reference sequence). J gave up 0 bases and V 0 bases, and 9 bases lay outside the gene matches. There are 18 residues in the CDR3. The CDR3 region is CASSLALADRAMNTEAFF. As DNA, the CDR3 is TGTGCCAGCAGCTTAGCCCTAGCGGACAGGGCGATGAACACTGAAGCTTTCTTT.

V gene TRBV6-1 combines with J gene TRBJ1-5; D unresolved. Germline V gene lookup returns CDR1 MNHNS and CDR2 SASEGT. The V end was cut by 2 bases, the J end by 7 bases, with 12 bases between. The CDR3 extends over 14 amino acids. The CDR3 nucleotides are TGTGCCAGCAGTGAAATCCTCGATCGCCAGCCCCAGCATTTT. This gives the protein CASSEILDRQPQHF.

This clone appeared a single time. J is TRBJ2-7 and V is TRBV13, with D tentatively TRBD1 (6 bases). Germline CDR1 and CDR2: PRHDT and FYEKMQ (reference sequence). The germline V and J ends were trimmed by 1 base and 6 bases, with 16 bases remaining between them. The length of the CDR3 is 15 residues. The CDR3 loop reads CASSLDRAMSREQYF. The DNA for the CDR3 is TGTGCCAGCAGCTTAGACAGGGCAATGAGTCGCGAGCAGTACTTC.